The TCR beta chain under discussion was sequenced for a study of cytomegalovirus exposure and HLA in healthy donors. To note about this clone: Its cognate antigen is unknown.

Study-level results: In a later analysis, first-cohort TCR clusters were found to tend to co-occur in the approximately 120 validation repertoires. The listing of some 170 TCR beta chains classed them as cytomegalovirus-associated.

Generated by immunoSEQ multiplex PCR, the TCRdb table keeps only in-frame clones and is missing some. The sample has some 150,000 clones, about 88% seen once. The V gene's germline CDR1 is LNHNV and CDR2 YYDKDF (reference sequence). The CDR3 consists of 15 residues. The ends lost 0 bases at V and 7 bases at J; junction bases unmatched: 6. The sequencing input was PBMCs. The rearrangement joins TRBV15 to TRBJ1-5; 7 positions match TRBD1. This TCR came from a man aged 18 to 30 in good health and CMV-seronegative. Here the CDR3 DNA reads TGTGCCACCAGCAGAGATATGATGACAGGGCAGCCCCAGCATTTT. The encoded protein is CATSRDMMTGQPQHF.